This T cell receptor (beta chain) was profiled in a study of CD8 T cells in ankylosing spondylitis. The TCR beta libraries were generated through quantitative 5'-RACE incorporating molecular barcodes. TCRdb reanalysed the 5' RACE reads using MiXCR and keeps one entry per CDR3 protein. The profile covers fewer than 750,000 distinct CDR3 sequences, with 15% to 20% appearing a single time and 15% to 20% taken by the ten largest. Findings and caveats of the study: There were earlier reports of some motif variants in reactive arthritis synovial fluid and blood. There was a TCR beta motif, made of eight highly homologous variants, that appeared characteristic of ankylosing spondylitis blood.

V gave up 7 bases and J gave up 4 bases; unmatched junction bases: 6. CDR3 length: 14 residues. CDR1 KGHDR and CDR2 SFDVKD come from the germline V gene. With regard to this clonotype: Its antigen is unknown.

The chain links TRBV24-1 to TRBJ1-2; 9 bases are shared with TRBD1. The source is a male donor with ankylosing spondylitis. The sequenced sample was blood, either unsorted or a sorted T cell fraction (not recorded which). In DNA form, the CDR3 reads TGTGCCACCAGCCCCTGGGACAGGGCCTATGGCTACACCTTC. Translating it yields CATSPWDRAYGYTF.